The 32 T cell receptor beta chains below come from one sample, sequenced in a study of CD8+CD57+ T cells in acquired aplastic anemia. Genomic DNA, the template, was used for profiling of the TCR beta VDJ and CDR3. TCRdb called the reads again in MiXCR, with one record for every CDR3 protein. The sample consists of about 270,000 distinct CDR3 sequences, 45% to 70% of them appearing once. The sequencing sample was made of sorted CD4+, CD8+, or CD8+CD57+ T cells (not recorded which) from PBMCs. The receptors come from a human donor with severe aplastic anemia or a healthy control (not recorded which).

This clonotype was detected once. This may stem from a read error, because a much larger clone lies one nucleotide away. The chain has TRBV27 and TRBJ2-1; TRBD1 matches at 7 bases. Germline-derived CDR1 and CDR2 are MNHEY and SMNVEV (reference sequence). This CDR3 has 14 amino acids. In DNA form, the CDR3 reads TGTGCCAGCAGTTTAGGAAACAGGGGTAATGAGCGGTTCTTC. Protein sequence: CASSLGNRGNERFF.

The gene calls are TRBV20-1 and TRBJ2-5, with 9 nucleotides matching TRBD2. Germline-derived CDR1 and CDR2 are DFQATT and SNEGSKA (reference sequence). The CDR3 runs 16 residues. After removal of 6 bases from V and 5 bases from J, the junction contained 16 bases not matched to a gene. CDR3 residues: CSAQGTAGGPWETQYF. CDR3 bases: TGCAGTGCCCAAGGAACGGCGGGAGGGCCGTGGGAGACCCAGTACTTC.

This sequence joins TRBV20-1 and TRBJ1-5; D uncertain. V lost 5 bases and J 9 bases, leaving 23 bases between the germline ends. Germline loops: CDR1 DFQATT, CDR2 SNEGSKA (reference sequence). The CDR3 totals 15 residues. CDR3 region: CSAPELDIEYGPQHF. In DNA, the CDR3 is TGCAGTGCTCCTGAACTCGACATAGAATATGGGCCCCAGCATTTT.

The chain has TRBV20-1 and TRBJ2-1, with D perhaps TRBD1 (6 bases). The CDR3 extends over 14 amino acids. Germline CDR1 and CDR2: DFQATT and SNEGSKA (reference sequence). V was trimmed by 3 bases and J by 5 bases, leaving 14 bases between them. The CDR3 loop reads CSASPGVVNNEQFF. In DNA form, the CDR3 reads TGCAGTGCTAGTCCAGGGGTGGTGAACAATGAGCAGTTCTTC.

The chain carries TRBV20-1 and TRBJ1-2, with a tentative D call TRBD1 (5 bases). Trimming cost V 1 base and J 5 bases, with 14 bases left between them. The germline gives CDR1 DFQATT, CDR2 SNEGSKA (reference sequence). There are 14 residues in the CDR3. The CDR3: CSARAISGGYGYTF. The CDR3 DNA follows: TGCAGTGCTAGAGCCATTTCGGGGGGGTATGGCTACACCTTC.

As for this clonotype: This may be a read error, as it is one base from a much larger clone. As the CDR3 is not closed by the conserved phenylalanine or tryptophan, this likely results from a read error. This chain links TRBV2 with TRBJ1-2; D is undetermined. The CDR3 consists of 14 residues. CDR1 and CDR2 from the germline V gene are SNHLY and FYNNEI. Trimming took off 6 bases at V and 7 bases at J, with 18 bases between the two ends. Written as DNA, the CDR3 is TGTGCCAGCAGGCCCACGGGGTTGGTCGGTGGCTACACCTCC. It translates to CASRPTGLVGGYTS.

CDR3 sequence: CSARAGNEQYF. CDR3 DNA sequence: TGCAGTGCTAGAGCAGGGAACGAGCAGTACTTC. The chain employs TRBV20-1 and TRBJ2-7, with D perhaps TRBD1 (5 bases). This CDR3 spans 11 amino acids. Trimming stripped 1 base from V and 5 bases from J, with 6 bases between. Looked up from germline, CDR1 is DFQATT and CDR2 is SNEGSKA (reference sequence).

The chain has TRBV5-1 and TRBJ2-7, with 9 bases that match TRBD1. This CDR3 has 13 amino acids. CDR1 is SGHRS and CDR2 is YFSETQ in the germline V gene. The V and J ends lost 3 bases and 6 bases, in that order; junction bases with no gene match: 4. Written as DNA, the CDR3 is TGCGCCAGCAGCTACCAGGACAGGGGCGAGCAGTACTTC. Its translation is CASSYQDRGEQYF.

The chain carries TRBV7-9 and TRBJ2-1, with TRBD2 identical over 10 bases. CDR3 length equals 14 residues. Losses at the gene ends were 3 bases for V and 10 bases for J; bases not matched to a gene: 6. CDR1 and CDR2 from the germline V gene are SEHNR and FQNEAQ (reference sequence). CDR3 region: CASSLRLAGYEQFF. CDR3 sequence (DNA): TGTGCCAGCAGCTTGAGACTAGCGGGCTACGAGCAGTTCTTC. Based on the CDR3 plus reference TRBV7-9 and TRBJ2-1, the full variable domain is DTGVSQNPRHKITKRGQNVTFRCDPISEHNRLYWYRQTLGQGPEFLTYFQNEAQLEKSRLLSDRFSAERPKGSFSTLEIQRTEQGDSAMYLCASSLRLAGYEQFFGPGTRLTVL.

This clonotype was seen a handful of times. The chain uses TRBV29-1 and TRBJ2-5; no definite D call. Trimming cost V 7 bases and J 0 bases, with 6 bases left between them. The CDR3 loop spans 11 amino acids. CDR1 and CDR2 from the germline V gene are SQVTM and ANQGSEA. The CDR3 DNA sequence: TGCAGCGCAGGACACCAAGAGACCCAGTACTTC. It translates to CSAGHQETQYF.

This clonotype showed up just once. The CDR3: CSVVLLELPYEQYF. CDR3 nucleotides: TGCAGCGTCGTACTACTAGAGCTCCCCTACGAGCAGTACTTC. The genes are TRBV29-1 and TRBJ2-7; weak D call: TRBD2 (5 bases). CDR1 and CDR2 from the germline V gene are SQVTM and ANQGSEA. V was pared by 6 bases and J by 2 bases, with 17 bases between. The CDR3 covers 14 residues.

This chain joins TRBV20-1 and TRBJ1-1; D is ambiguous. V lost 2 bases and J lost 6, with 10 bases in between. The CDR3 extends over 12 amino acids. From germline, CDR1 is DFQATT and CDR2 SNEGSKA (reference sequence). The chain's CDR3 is CSARSGRAEAFF. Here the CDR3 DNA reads TGCAGTGCTAGAAGCGGTAGGGCTGAAGCTTTCTTT.

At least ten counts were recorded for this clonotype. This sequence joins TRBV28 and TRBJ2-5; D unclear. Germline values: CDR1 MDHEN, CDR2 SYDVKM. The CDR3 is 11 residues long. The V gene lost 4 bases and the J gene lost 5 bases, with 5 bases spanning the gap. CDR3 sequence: CASSSPETQYF. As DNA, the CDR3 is TGTGCCAGCAGTTCCCCGGAGACCCAGTACTTC.

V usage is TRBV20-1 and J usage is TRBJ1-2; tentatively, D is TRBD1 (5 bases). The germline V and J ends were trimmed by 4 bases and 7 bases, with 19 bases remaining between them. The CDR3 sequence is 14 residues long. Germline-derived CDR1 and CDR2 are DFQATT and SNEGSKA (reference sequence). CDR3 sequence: CSAILDSGASGYTF. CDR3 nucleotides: TGCAGTGCTATACTCGACAGTGGGGCGAGTGGCTACACCTTC.

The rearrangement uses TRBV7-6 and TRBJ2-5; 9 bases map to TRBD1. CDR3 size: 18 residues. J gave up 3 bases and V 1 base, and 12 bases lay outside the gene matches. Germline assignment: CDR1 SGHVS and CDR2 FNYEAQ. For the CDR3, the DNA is TGTGCCAGCAGCTTAGGACGCGGAGGGACAGGGAGGGAAGAGACCCAGTACTTC. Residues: CASSLGRGGTGREETQYF.

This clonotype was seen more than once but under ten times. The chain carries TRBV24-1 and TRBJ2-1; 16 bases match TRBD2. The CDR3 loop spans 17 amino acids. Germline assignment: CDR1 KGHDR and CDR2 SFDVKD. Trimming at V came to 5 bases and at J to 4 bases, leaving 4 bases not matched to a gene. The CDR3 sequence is CATSGAGLAGGYNEQFF. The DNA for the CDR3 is TGTGCCACCAGTGGAGCGGGACTAGCGGGAGGGTACAATGAGCAGTTCTTC.

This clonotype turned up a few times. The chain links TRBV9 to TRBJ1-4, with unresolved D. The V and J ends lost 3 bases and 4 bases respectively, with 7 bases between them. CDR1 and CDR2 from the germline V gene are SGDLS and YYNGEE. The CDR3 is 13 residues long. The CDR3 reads CASSGRSNEKLFF. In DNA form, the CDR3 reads TGTGCCAGCAGCGGACGGAGTAATGAAAAACTGTTTTTT.

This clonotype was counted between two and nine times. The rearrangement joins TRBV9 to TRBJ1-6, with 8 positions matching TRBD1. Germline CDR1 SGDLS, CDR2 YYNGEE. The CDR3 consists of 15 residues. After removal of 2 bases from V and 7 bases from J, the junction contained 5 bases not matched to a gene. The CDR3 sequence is CASSVRTGQNSPLHF. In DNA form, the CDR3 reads TGTGCCAGCAGCGTGCGGACAGGGCAGAATTCACCCCTCCACTTT.

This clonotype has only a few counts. The CDR3 DNA reads as TGCAGTGCCAGCGGACAGGACTCCTACGAGCAGTACTTC. The encoded protein is CSASGQDSYEQYF. This chain uses TRBV20-1 with TRBJ2-7; TRBD1 agrees at 7 bases. CDR1 is DFQATT and CDR2 is SNEGSKA in the germline V gene (reference sequence). V was clipped by 6 bases and J by 0 bases; unmatched bases: 5. The CDR3 is made up of 13 amino acids.

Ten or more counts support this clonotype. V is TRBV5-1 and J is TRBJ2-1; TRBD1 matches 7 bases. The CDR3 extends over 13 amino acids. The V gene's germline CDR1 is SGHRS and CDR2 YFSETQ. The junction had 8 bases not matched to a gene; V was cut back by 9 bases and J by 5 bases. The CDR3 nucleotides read TGCGCCACTAGCCGGGACAGAAACAATGAGCAGTTCTTC. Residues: CATSRDRNNEQFF.

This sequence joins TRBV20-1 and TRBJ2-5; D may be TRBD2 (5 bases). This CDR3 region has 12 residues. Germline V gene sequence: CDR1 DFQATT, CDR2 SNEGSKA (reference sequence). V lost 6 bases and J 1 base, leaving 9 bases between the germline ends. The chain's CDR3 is CSAGGLQETQYF. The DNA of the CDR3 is TGCAGTGCCGGCGGACTCCAAGAGACCCAGTACTTC.

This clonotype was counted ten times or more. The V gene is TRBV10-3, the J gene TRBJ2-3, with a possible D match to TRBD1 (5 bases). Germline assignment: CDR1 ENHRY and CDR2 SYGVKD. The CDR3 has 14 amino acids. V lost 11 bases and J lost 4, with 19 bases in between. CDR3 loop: CAAADNGPPDTQYF. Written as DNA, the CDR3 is TGTGCCGCCGCGGACAACGGGCCGCCAGATACGCAGTATTTT.

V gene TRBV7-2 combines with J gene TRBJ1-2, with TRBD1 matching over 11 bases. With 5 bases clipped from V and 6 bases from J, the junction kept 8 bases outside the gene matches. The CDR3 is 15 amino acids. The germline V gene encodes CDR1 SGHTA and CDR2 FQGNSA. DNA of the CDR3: TGTGCCAGCAGCCCAACAATGGGACAGGGGGATGGCTACACCTTC. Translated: CASSPTMGQGDGYTF.

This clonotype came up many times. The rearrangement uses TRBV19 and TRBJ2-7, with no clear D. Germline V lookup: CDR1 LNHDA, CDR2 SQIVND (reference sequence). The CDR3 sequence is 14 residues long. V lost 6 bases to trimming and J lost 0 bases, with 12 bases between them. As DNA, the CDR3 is TGTGCCAGTAGGCTGGATGCAAACTCCTACGAGCAGTACTTC. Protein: CASRLDANSYEQYF.

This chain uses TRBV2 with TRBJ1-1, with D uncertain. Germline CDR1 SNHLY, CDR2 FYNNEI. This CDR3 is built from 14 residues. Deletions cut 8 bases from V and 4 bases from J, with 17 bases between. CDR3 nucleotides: TGTGCCAGCGGCCCCGGTACGAGGTTCACTGAAGCTTTCTTT. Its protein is CASGPGTRFTEAFF. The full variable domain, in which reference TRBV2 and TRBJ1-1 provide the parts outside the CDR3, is EPEVTQTPSHQVTQMGQEVILRCVPISNHLYFYWYRQILGQKVEFLVSFYNNEISEKSEIFDDQFSVERPDGSNFTLKIRSTKLEDSAMYFCASGPGTRFTEAFFGQGTRLTVV.

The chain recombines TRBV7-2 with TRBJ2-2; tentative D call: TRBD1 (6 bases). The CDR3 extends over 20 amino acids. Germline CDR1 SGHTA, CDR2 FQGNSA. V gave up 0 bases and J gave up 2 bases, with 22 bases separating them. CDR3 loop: CASSLAGSAGERGNTGELFF. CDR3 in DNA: TGTGCCAGCAGCTTAGCAGGGTCGGCAGGGGAGCGAGGAAACACCGGGGAGCTGTTTTTT.

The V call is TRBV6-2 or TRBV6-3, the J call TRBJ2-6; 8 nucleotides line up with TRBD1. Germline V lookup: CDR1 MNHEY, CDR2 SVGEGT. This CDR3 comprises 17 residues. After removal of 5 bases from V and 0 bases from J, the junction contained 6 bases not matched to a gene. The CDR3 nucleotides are TGTGCCAGCAGTCGACAGGGGCCCAACTCTGGGGCCAACGTCCTGACTTTC. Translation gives CASSRQGPNSGANVLTF.

CDR3 nucleotide sequence: TGTGCCAGCAGCGCCCTGGCGTCCGGGGAGCTGTTTTTT. Its protein product is CASSALASGELFF. V gene TRBV6-1 combines with J gene TRBJ2-2; D remains unclear. Germline assignment: CDR1 MNHNS and CDR2 SASEGT. The CDR3 loop spans 13 amino acids. Trimming took off 6 bases at V and 6 bases at J, with 11 bases between the two ends.

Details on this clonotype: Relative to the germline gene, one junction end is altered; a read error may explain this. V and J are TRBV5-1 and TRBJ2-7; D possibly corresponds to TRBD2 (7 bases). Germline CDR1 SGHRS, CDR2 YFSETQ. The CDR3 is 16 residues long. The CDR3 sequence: CASSSRGGVTVGEQYF. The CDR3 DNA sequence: TGCGCCAGCAGCTCGAGGGGGGGCGTGACGGTTGGAGAGCAGTACTTT.

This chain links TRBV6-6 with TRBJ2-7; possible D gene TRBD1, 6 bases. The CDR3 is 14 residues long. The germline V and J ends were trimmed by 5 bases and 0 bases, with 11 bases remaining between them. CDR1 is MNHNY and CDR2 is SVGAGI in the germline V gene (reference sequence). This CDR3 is CASSDRWSSYEQYF. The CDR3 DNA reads TGTGCCAGCAGTGACAGGTGGAGCTCCTACGAGCAGTACTTC.

DNA for the CDR3: TGCAGTGCTTGGCCGGGACAGGGGGCAAATGAGCAGTTCTTC. The encoded protein is CSAWPGQGANEQFF. The chain carries TRBV20-1 and TRBJ2-7; 12 bases are shared with TRBD1. The J call may be incorrect, as the DNA end agrees better with TRBJ2-1. Germline CDR1 is DFQATT and CDR2 is SNEGSKA (reference sequence). This CDR3 is 14 amino acids long.

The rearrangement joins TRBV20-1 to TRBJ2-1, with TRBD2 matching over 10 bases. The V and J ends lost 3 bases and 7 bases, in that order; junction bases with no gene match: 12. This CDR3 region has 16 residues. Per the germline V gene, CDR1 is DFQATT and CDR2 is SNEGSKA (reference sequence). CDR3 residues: CSARPPLAGVPNEQFF. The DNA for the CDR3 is TGCAGTGCTAGGCCCCCTCTAGCGGGGGTCCCGAATGAGCAGTTCTTC.